The TCR beta chain described here comes from a study of blood T cell repertoires in COVID-19. Germline V gene lookup returns CDR1 LGHDT and CDR2 YNNKEL (reference sequence). V was cut by 1 base and J by 10 bases, with 11 bases left in between. The CDR3 covers 14 residues. Method: immunoSEQ multiplex PCR; TCRdb's copy keeps in-frame clones and lacks some. Of approximately 77,000 clones in the sample, 80% were seen once. Sequencing input: peripheral blood. This sequence originates from a woman in her seventies with acute or convalescent COVID-19. The chain recombines TRBV3-1 (or the pseudogene TRBV3-2) with TRBJ1-6, with D tentatively TRBD1 (5 bases). The CDR3 spells CASSQGRRGSPLHF. The CDR3 nucleotides are TGTGCCAGCAGCCAAGGCCGGAGGGGATCACCCCTCCACTTT.